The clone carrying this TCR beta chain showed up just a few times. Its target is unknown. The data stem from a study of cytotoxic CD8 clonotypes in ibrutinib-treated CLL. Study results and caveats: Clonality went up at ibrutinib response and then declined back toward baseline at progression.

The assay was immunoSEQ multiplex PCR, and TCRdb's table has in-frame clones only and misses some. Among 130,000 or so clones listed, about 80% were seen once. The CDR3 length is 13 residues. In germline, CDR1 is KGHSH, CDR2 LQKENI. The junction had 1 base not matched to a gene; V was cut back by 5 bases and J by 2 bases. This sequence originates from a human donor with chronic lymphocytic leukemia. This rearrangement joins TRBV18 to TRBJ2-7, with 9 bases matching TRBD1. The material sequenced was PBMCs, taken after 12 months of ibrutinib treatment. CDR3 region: CASSGTGTYEQYF. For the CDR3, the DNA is TGTGCCAGCTCAGGGACAGGGACCTACGAGCAGTACTTC. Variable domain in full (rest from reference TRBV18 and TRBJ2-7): NAGVMQNPRHLVRRRGQEARLRCSPMKGHSHVYWYRQLPEEGLKFMVYLQKENIIDESGMPKERFSAEFPKEGPSILRIQQVVRGDSAAYFCASSGTGTYEQYFGPGTRLTVT.